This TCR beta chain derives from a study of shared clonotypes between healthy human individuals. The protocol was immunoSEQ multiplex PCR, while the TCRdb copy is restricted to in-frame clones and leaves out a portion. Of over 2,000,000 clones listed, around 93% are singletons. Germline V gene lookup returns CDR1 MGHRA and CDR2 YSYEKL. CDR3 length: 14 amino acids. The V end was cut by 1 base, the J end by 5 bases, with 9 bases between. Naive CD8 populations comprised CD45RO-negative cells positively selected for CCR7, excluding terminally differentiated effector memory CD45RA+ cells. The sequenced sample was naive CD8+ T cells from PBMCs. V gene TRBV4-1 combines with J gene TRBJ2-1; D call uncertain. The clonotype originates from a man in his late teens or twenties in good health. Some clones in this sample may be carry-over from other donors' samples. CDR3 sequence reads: CASSQVQTHNEQFF. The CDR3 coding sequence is TGCGCCAGCAGCCAAGTTCAGACACACAATGAGCAGTTCTTC.